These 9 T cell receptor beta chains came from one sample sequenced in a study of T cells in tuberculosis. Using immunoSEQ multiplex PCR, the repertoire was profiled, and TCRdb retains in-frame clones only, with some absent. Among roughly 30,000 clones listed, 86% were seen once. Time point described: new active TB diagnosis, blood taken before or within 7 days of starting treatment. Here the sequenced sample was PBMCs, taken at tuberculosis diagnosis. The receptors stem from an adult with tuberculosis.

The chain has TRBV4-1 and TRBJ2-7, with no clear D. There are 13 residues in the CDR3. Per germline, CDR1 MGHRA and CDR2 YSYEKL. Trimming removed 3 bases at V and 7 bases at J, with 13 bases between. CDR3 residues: CASSHRLDGEQYF. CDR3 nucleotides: TGCGCCAGCAGCCACAGACTTGACGGGGAGCAGTACTTC.

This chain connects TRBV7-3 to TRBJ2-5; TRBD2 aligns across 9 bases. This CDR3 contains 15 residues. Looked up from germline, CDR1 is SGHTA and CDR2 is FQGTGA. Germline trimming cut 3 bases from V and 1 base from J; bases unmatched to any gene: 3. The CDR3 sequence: CASSLAGGGQETQYF. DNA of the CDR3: TGTGCCAGCAGCTTGGCGGGAGGGGGCCAAGAGACCCAGTACTTC.

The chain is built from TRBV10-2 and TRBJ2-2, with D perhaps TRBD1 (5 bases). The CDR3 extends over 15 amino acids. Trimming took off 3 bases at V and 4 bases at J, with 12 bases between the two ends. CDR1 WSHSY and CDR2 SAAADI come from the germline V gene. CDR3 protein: CASSDRWQGTGELFF. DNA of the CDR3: TGCGCCAGCAGTGACAGGTGGCAGGGCACCGGGGAGCTGTTTTTT.

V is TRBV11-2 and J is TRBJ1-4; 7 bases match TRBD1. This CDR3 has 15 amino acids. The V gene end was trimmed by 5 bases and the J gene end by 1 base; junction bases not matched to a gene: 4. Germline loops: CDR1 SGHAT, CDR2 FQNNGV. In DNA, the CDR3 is TGTGCCAGCAGCGAGCAGGGGGGAACTAATGAAAAACTGTTTTTT. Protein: CASSEQGGTNEKLFF.

The CDR3, as DNA: TGTGCCAGCAGCATTAAAGATGGATGGAAGAAGACCCGGGACACCGGGGAGCTGTTTTTT. Translated, it gives CASSIKDGWKKTRDTGELFF. The chain has TRBV21-1 and TRBJ2-2; the D segment call TRBD2 is taken from the table without a DNA check. TRBV21-1 is labeled a pseudogene. The CDR3 spans 20 residues.

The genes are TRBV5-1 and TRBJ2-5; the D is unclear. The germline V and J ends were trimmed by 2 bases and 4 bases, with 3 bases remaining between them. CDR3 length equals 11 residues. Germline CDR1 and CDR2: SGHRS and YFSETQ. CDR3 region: CASSFRETQYF. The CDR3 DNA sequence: TGCGCCAGCAGCTTTAGAGAGACCCAGTACTTC.

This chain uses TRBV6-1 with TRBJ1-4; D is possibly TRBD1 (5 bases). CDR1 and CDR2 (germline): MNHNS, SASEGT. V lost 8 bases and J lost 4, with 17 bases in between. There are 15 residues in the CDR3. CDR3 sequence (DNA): TGTGCCAGCGGGAGGGATACAGGCCATAATGAAAAACTGTTTTTT. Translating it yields CASGRDTGHNEKLFF.

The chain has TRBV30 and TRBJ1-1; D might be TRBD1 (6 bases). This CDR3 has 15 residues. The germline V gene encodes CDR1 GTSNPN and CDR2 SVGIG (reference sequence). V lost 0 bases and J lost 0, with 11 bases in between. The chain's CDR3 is CAWSVRTGMNTEAFF. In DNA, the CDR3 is TGTGCCTGGAGTGTACGAACAGGGATGAACACTGAAGCTTTCTTT.

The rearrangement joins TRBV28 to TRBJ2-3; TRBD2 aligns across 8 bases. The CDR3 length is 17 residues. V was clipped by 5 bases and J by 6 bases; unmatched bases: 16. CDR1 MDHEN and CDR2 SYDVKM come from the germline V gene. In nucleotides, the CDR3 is TGTGCCAGCAGTCCATCCCCCGGCGGGGGGCCGGGGGATACGCAGTATTTT. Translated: CASSPSPGGGPGDTQYF.